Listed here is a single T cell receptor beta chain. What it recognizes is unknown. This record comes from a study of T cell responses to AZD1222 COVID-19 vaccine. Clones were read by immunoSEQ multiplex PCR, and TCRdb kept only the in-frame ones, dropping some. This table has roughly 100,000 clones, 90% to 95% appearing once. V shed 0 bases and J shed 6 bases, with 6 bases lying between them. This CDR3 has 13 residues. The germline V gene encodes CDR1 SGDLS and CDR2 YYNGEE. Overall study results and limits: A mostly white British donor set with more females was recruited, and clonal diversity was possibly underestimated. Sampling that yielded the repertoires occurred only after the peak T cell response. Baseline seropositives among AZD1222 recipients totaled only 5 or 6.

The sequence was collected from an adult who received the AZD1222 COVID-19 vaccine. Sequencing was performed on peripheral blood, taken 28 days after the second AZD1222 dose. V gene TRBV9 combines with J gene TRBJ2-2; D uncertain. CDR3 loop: CASSVVASGELFF. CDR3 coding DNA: TGTGCCAGCAGCGTAGTTGCCTCCGGGGAGCTGTTTTTT.